Below are 8 T cell receptor beta chains sequenced from a single sample in a study of identical twins. TCRdb fed the 5' RACE reads into MiXCR, producing one record per CDR3 protein. The sample contains 210,000 or so distinct CDR3 sequences, about 16% of which appear only once. The same data also contributed to another study, on T cells expressing NK-cell markers.

Sequencing was performed on CD8+ T cells sorted from blood. These receptors came from a woman between 18 and 30 years old in good health.

This clonotype was picked up a small number of times. The gene calls are TRBV25-1 and TRBJ2-2, with TRBD2 matching over 8 bases. The CDR3 totals 18 residues. CDR1 MGHDK and CDR2 SYGVNS come from the germline V gene. Trimming cost V 2 bases and J 4 bases; bases outside gene matches: 12. CDR3: CASSEGGTSREVTGELFF. Here the CDR3 DNA reads TGTGCCAGCAGTGAAGGGGGGACTAGTCGGGAGGTCACCGGGGAGCTGTTTTTT.

The chain combines TRBV6-2 or TRBV6-3 with TRBJ2-2, with 9 bases identical to TRBD1. The CDR3 sequence is 15 residues long. Germline CDR1 is MNHEY and CDR2 is SVGEGT. The V gene end was trimmed by 0 bases and the J gene end by 5 bases; junction bases not matched to a gene: 1. This CDR3 reads CASSYSGQGTGELFF. The CDR3 nucleotides read TGTGCCAGCAGTTACTCGGGACAGGGAACCGGGGAGCTGTTTTTT.

This clonotype came up once. The chain couples TRBV9 to TRBJ2-1, with unresolved D. Per germline, CDR1 SGDLS and CDR2 YYNGEE. The CDR3 extends over 14 amino acids. With 4 bases removed from V and 7 bases from J, the gap between germline ends came to 15 bases. CDR3 bases: TGTGCCAGCAGCCTTTTAAAAGGTGGGAATGAGCAGTTCTTC. Protein product: CASSLLKGGNEQFF.

The chain uses TRBV9 and TRBJ2-2, with D hard to call. Germline V gene sequence: CDR1 SGDLS, CDR2 YYNGEE. CDR3 length: 15 amino acids. The germline V and J ends were trimmed by 2 bases and 2 bases, with 10 bases remaining between them. CDR3 sequence reads: CASSVTRINTGELFF. DNA of the CDR3: TGTGCCAGCAGCGTCACACGCATTAACACCGGGGAGCTGTTTTTT.

The chain recombines TRBV11-2 with TRBJ2-5; D unclear. Germline CDR1 is SGHAT and CDR2 is FQNNGV. The CDR3 totals 12 residues. V was shortened by 1 base and J by 9 bases, with 9 bases between the two germline ends. The CDR3, as DNA: TGTGCCAGCAGCTTAGGGGCTGCCGCCCAGTACTTC. Residues: CASSLGAAAQYF.

V gene TRBV5-6 combines with J gene TRBJ1-2, with D unclear. CDR3 length equals 13 residues. The germline gives CDR1 SGHDT, CDR2 YYEEEE. V lost 3 bases and J 8 bases, leaving 14 bases between the germline ends. The CDR3 reads CASSSGVDGGYTF. The DNA for the CDR3 is TGTGCCAGCAGCTCCGGGGTGGATGGGGGCTACACCTTC. The full variable domain, with the rest looked up from reference TRBV5-6 and TRBJ1-2, is DAGVTQSPTHLIKTRGQQVTLRCSPKSGHDTVSWYQQALGQGPQFIFQYYEEEERQRGNFPDRFSGHQFPNYSSELNVNALLLGDSALYLCASSSGVDGGYTFGSGTRLTVV.

The V and J genes are TRBV6-2 or TRBV6-3 and TRBJ2-7, with D perhaps matching TRBD1 (5 bases). V lost 0 bases to trimming and J lost 11 bases, with 14 bases between them. The CDR3 is 13 residues long. Per the germline V gene, CDR1 is MNHEY and CDR2 is SVGEGT. The CDR3 here is CASSYSTAYKEYF. For the CDR3, the DNA is TGTGCCAGCAGTTACTCGACAGCCTATAAGGAGTACTTC.

The V and J genes are TRBV13 and TRBJ1-4, with D tentatively TRBD1 (5 bases). V lost 7 bases to trimming and J lost 5 bases, with 14 bases between them. Germline-derived CDR1 and CDR2 are PRHDT and FYEKMQ (reference sequence). The CDR3 is 14 amino acids. Here the CDR3 reads CASTSGTENEKLFF. CDR3 DNA: TGTGCCAGCACCTCCGGGACCGAGAATGAAAAACTGTTTTTT.